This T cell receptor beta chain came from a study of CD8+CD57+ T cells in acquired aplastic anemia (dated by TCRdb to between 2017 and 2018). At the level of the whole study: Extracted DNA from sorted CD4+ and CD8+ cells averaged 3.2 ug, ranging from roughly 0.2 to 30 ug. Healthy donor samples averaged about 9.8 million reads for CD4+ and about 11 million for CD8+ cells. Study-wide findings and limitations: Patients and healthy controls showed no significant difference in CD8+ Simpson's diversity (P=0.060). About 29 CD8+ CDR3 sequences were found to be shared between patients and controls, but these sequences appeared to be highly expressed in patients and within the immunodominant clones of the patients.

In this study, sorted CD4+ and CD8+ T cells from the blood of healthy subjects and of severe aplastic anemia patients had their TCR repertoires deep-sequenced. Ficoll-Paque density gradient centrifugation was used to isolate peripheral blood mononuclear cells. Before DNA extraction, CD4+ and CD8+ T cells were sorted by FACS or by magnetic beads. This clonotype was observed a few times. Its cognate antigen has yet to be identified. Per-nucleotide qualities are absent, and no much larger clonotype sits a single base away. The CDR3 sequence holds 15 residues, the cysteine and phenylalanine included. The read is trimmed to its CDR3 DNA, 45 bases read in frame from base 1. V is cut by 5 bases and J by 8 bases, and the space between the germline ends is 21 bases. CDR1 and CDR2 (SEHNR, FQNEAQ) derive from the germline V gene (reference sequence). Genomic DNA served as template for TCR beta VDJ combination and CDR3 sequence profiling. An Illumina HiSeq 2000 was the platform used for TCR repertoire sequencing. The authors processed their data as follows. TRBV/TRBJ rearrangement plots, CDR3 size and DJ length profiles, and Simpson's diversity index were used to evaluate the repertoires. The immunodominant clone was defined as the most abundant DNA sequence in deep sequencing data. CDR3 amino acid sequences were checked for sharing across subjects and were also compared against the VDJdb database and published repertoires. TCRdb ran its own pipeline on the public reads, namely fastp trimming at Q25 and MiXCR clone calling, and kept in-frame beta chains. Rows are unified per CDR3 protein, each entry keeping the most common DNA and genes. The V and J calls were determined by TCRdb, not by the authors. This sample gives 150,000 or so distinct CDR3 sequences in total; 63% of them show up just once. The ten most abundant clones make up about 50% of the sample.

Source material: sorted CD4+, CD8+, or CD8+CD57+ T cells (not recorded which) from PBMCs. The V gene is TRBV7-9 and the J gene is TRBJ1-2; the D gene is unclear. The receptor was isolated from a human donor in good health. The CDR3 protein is CASSPRATPYGGYTF. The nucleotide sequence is TGTGCCAGCAGCCCTCGGGCCACCCCCTATGGGGGCTACACCTTC. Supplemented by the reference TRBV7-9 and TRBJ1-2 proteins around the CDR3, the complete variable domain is DTGVSQNPRHKITKRGQNVTFRCDPISEHNRLYWYRQTLGQGPEFLTYFQNEAQLEKSRLLSDRFSAERPKGSFSTLEIQRTEQGDSAMYLCASSPRATPYGGYTFGSGTRLTVV.